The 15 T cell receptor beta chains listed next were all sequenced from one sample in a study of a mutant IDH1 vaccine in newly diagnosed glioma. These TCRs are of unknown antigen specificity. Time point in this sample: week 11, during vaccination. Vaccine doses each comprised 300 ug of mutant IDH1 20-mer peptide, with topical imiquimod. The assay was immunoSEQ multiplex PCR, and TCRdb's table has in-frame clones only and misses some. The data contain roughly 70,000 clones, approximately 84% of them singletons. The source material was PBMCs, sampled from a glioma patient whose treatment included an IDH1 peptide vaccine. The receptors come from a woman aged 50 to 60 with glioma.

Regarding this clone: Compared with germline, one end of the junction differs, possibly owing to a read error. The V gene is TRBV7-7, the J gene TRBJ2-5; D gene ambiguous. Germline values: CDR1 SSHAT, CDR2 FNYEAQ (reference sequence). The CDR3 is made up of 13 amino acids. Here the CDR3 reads CASSLVKEETQYF. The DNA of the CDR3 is TGTGCTAGCAGCTTAGTAAAGGAAGAGACCCAGTACTTC.

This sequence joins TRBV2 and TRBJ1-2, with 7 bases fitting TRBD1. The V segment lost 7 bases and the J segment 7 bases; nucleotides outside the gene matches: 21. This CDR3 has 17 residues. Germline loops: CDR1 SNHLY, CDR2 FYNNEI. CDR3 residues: CASTGKEGGRRFRGYTF. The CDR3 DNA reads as TGTGCCAGCACTGGGAAGGAAGGGGGCCGGAGATTCCGTGGCTACACCTTC.

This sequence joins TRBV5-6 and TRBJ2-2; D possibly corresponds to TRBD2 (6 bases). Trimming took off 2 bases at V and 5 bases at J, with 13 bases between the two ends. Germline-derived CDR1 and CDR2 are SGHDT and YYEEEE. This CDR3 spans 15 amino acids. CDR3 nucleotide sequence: TGTGCCAGCAGCTTCCCCCGGGGGAAAACCGGGGAGCTGTTTTTT. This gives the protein CASSFPRGKTGELFF.

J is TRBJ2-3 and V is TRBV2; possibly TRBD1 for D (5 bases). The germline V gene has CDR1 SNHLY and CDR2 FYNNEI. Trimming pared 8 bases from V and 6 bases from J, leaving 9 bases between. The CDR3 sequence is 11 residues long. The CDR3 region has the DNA TGTGCCAGCCACTACAGGGATACGCAGTATTTT. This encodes CASHYRDTQYF.

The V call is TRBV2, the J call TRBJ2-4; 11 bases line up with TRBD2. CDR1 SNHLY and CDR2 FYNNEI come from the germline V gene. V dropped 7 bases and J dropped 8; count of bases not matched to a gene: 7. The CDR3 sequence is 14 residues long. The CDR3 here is CASNLAGGIDIQYF. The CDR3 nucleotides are TGTGCCAGCAATTTAGCGGGGGGGATTGACATTCAGTACTTC.

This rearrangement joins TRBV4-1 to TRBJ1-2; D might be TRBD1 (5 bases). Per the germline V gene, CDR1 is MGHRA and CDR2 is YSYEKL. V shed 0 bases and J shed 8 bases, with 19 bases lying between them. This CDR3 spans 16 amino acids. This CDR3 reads CASSQDPGPGPFGYTF. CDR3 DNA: TGCGCCAGCAGCCAAGATCCGGGCCCAGGGCCCTTCGGCTACACCTTC.

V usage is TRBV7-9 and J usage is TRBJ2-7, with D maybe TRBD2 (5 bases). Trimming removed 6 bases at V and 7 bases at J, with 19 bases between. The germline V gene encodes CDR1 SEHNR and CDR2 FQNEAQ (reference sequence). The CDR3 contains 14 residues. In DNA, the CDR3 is TGTGCCAGCAGTGAACTGTCGGGGTCGGGGGAGCAGTACTTC. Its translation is CASSELSGSGEQYF.

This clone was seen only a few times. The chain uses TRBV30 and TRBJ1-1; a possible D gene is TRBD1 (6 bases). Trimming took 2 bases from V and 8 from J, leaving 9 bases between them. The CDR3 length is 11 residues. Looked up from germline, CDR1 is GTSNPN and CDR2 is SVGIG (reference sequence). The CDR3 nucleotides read TGTGCCTGGAGTATGGGGGCAGAAGCTTTCTTT. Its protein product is CAWSMGAEAFF.

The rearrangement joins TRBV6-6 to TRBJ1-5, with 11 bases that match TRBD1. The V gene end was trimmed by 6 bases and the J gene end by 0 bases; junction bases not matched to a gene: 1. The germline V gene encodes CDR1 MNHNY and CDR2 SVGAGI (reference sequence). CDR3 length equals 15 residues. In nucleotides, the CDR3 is TGTGCCAGCAGCGGACAGGGGGCTAGCAATCAGCCCCAGCATTTT. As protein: CASSGQGASNQPQHF.

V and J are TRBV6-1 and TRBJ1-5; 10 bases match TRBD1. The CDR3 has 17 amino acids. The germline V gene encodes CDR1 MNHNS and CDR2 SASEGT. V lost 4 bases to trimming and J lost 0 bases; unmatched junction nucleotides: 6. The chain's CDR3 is CASSVTGTGVSNQPQHF. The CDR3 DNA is TGTGCCAGCAGTGTGACCGGGACAGGGGTTAGCAATCAGCCCCAGCATTTT.

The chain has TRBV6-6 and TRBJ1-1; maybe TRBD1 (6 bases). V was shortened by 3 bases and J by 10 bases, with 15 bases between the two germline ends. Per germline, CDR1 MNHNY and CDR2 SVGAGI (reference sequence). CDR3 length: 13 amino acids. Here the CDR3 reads CASSYLQGESAFF. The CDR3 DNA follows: TGTGCCAGCAGTTATTTACAGGGCGAATCAGCTTTCTTT.

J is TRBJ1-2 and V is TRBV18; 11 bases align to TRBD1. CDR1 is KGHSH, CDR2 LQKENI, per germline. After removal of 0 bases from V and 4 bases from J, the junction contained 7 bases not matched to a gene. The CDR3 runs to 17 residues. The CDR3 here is CASSPPPGQGGLYGYTF. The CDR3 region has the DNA TGTGCCAGCTCACCACCCCCGGGACAGGGGGGGCTCTATGGCTACACCTTC.

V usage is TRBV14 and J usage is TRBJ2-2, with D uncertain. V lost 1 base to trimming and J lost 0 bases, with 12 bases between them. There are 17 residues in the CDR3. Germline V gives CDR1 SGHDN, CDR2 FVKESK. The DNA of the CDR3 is TGTGCCAGCAGCCAAGTTGCTATCTCCGCGAACACCGGGGAGCTGTTTTTT. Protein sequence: CASSQVAISANTGELFF. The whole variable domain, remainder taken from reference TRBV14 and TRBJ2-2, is EAGVTQFPSHSVIEKGQTVTLRCDPISGHDNLYWYRRVMGKEIKFLLHFVKESKQDESGMPNNRFLAERTGGTYSTLKVQPAELEDSGVYFCASSQVAISANTGELFFGEGSRLTVL.

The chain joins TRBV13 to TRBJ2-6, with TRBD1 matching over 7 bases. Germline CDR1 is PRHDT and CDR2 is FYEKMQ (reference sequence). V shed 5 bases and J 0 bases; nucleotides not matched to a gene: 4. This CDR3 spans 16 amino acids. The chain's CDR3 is CASSATGRSGANVLTF. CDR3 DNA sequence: TGTGCCAGCAGCGCGACAGGGCGCTCTGGGGCCAACGTCCTGACTTTC.

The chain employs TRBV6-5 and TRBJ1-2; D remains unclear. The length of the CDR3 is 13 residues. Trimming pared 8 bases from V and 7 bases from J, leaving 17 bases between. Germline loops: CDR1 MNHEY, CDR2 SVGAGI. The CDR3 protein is CASARKRQAGYTF. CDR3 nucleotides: TGTGCCAGCGCCCGAAAGAGGCAGGCTGGCTACACCTTC.